This T cell receptor beta chain derives from a study of T cell repertoires and HLA-DP antigens. As for the study in general: DNA input averaged about 200 ng in sorted CD137+CD4+ and approximately 1,200 ng in pre-culture CD4+.

The primer mix covered 54 TRBV segments and 13 TRBJ segments. Deep-resolution sequencing targeted roughly 200,000 T cell genomes in pre-culture CD4+ samples. Some clones are missing from TCRdb's copy, which holds only in-frame ones; the method was immunoSEQ multiplex PCR. This table holds more than 90,000 clones, 80% to 95% found once. Overall study results and limits: The CD4+ repertoire was not split into naive and memory.

Turning to this clone: Its antigen is currently unknown.

Trimming stripped 2 bases from V and 4 bases from J, with 6 bases between. Germline V gene sequence: CDR1 KGHSH, CDR2 LQKENI. The CDR3 is 13 residues long. The rearrangement uses TRBV18 and TRBJ1-5; no firm D call. Input material: CD4+ T cells from PBMCs. This receptor was identified in a woman under 30 in good health and CMV-seronegative. For the CDR3, the DNA is TGTGCCAGCTCACCAAGCCAGAATCAGCCCCAGCATTTT. It encodes CASSPSQNQPQHF.